This is a list of T cell receptor beta chains from one sample in a study of CD8+CD57+ T cells in acquired aplastic anemia. TCRdb processed the reads anew with MiXCR; each CDR3 protein has one entry. Among about 190,000 distinct CDR3 sequences listed, about half were seen once. The specimen sequenced was sorted CD4+, CD8+, or CD8+CD57+ T cells (not recorded which) from PBMCs. These TCRs come from a human donor in good health, serving as a control. Each CDR3 is given with its conserved first and last residue. D genes are given only for firm matches. Size tells how often a clone was seen (once, few, many) or the class of an expanded clone, and some rows leave it out.

TRBJ1-2,NA,TRBV19,NA,TGTGCCAGTAGTGTACCAGGGGTCGCGGGTGGCTACACCTTC,CASSVPGVAGGYTF
TRBJ1-1,NA,TRBV10-2,NA,TGCGCCAGCAGCCCGACAGGTATACTCCAAGCTTTCTTT,CASSPTGILQAFF
TRBJ2-7,NA,TRBV7-8,TRBD2,TGTGCCAGCAGCTCCGGACTAGCGGGGCGAAACGAGCAGTACTTC,CASSSGLAGRNEQYF
TRBJ2-1,once,TRBV7-8,NA,TGTGCCAGCAGCGAAGTTCACAGGGATGAGCAGTTCTTC,CASSEVHRDEQFF
TRBJ1-2,NA,TRBV29-1,NA,TGCAGCGGTGAGGAGGGAGAGGCTGGCTACACCTTC,CSGEEGEAGYTF
TRBJ1-1,many,TRBV19,NA,TGTGCCAGTAGTATCGGGTCCCCGGGGGCAGGGGCATGGAAAGCTTTCTTT,CASSIGSPGAGAWKAFF
TRBJ2-3,many,TRBV6-2/TRBV6-3,TRBD2,TGTGCCAGCAGCCGCACCGGACTAGTAGATACGCAGTATTTT,CASSRTGLVDTQYF
TRBJ2-7,many,TRBV12-3/TRBV12-4,NA,TGTGCCAGCAGTTTACGGCAGGGGAGCTCCTACGAGCAGTACTTC,CASSLRQGSSYEQYF
TRBJ1-4,NA,TRBV24-1,TRBD1,TGTGCCAGCAGTTCCCGGGACAGGGGCCGAAGCGAAAAACTGTTTTTT,CASSSRDRGRSEKLFF
TRBJ2-7,NA,TRBV10-2,TRBD1,TGTGCCAGCAGGGGTTTGGGGACAGGGGTCTCCTACGAGCAGTACTTC,CASRGLGTGVSYEQYF
TRBJ2-7,NA,TRBV2,NA,TGTGCCAGCAGTGGGCCCCGGGACGGAACCTACGAGCAGTACTTC,CASSGPRDGTYEQYF
TRBJ2-1,NA,TRBV20-1,TRBD2,TGCAGTGCACCCTCGAGAACGGGACTAGCGGGGGGTAGCTCCTACAATGAGCAGTTCTTC,CSAPSRTGLAGGSSYNEQFF
TRBJ2-7,few,TRBV4-2,NA,TGTGCCAGCAGCCAAGAACGTGTGGAAGGGAGTCTCCCCTACGAGCAGTACTTC,CASSQERVEGSLPYEQYF
TRBJ1-6,NA,TRBV14,NA,TGTGCCAGCAGCCCCTTTGGGGGGAACAATTCACCCCTCCACTTT,CASSPFGGNNSPLHF
TRBJ2-1,NA,TRBV7-9,TRBD1,TGTGCCAGCAGCCCGAGGACAGGAGACTACAATGAGCAGTTCTTC,CASSPRTGDYNEQFF
TRBJ2-7,NA,TRBV5-4,TRBD2,TGTGCCAGCAGTGATGGGACTAGCGGGGGGAATGAGCAGTACTTC,CASSDGTSGGNEQYF
TRBJ2-2,many,TRBV7-9,TRBD2,TGTGCCAGCAGCTTAGAAGCGGGGGGGAACACCGGGGAGCTGTTTTTT,CASSLEAGGNTGELFF
TRBJ2-2,many,TRBV10-3,NA,TGTGCCATCAGTGATTTCGGGGCTTCGAACACCGGGGAGCTGTTTTTT,CAISDFGASNTGELFF
TRBJ1-1,NA,TRBV4-2,TRBD1,TGTGCCAGCAGCCAAGATATTCAAGGGGGCGTCGGTGGAGCTTTCTTT,CASSQDIQGGVGGAFF
TRBJ2-1,once,TRBV19,TRBD2,TGTGCCAGTAGTATCTCAGCGGGGGGGCGGAATGAGCAGTTCTTC,CASSISAGGRNEQFF
TRBJ2-1,NA,TRBV25-1,NA,TGTGCCAGCAGTGATCAAGAGGCTGTCCCGGATGAGCAGTTCTTC,CASSDQEAVPDEQFF
TRBJ2-7,many,TRBV5-1,NA,TGCGCCAGCAGCTTGAGTCCGGCTGCCTACGAGCAGTACTTC,CASSLSPAAYEQYF
TRBJ1-6,few,TRBV7-6,TRBD1,TGTGCCAGCAGCACAGGACAGGCCTGGAATTCACCCCTCCACTTT,CASSTGQAWNSPLHF
TRBJ1-5,many,TRBV6-4,NA,TGTGCCAGCAGTGAGGGGATGGGGGGTCAGCCCCAGCATTTT,CASSEGMGGQPQHF
TRBJ2-1,many,TRBV20-1,TRBD2,TGCAGTGCTACCCCCGCGGGACTAGAAAATGAGCAGTTCTTC,CSATPAGLENEQFF
TRBJ2-1,NA,TRBV7-2,NA,TGTGCCAGCAGCTTAGCTGTGGCCTCCTACAATGAGCAGTTCTTC,CASSLAVASYNEQFF
TRBJ1-6,once,TRBV20-1,TRBD1,TGCAGTGCTAACACAGGGGTGAATTCACCCCTCCACTTT,CSANTGVNSPLHF
TRBJ1-2,NA,TRBV7-2,TRBD1,TGTGCCAGCAGCTTAAATGGTGCCGGGACAGGGGGTGAGCATGGCTACACCTTC,CASSLNGAGTGGEHGYTF
TRBJ1-2,NA,TRBV7-2,NA,TGTGCCAGCAACCAAACGAATTGGCTCTATGGCTACACCTTC,CASNQTNWLYGYTF
TRBJ1-5,once,TRBV19,NA,TGTGCCAGTAGTATTACCGGGGACGTCACTTTGCCCCAGCATTTT,CASSITGDVTLPQHF
TRBJ2-1,once,TRBV7-9,NA,TGTGCCAGCTCACCTCTTACTACTAGCTCCGGTGAGCAGTTCTTC,CASSPLTTSSGEQFF